Listed below are T cell receptor beta chains from one sample, sequenced in a study of OX40 agonist ivuxolimab in advanced cancers. Assay used: immunoSEQ multiplex PCR; TCRdb lists only in-frame clones, some missing. The data contain tens of thousands of clones, 65% to 90% of them singletons. Material: CD4+ or CD8+ T cells sorted from blood, obtained in a trial of the OX40 agonist ivuxolimab. These receptors all come from an adult with an advanced solid tumor such as melanoma, head and neck, liver or kidney cancer. CDR3s include the opening cysteine and the closing phenylalanine or tryptophan.

V	J	CDR3
TRBV9	TRBJ2-6	CASSARSSGANVLTF
TRBV28	TRBJ1-5	CASTTGTVQPQHF
TRBV27	TRBJ2-7	CASSPGGSETYEQYF
TRBV4-1	TRBJ2-5	CASSRIAGVSPETQYF
TRBV7-9	TRBJ1-3	CASSSFEQTIYF
TRBV2	TRBJ2-3	CASSWLAGSLPSTDTQYF
TRBV5-1	TRBJ2-7	CASSTLGRVSGEQYF
TRBV30	TRBJ2-3	CAWSVRATDTQYF
TRBV5-1	TRBJ1-1	CASSLIGPSSRTEAFF
TRBV29-1	TRBJ2-1	CSVILAGRNEQFF
TRBV27	TRBJ2-3	CASSLASGSADTQYF
TRBV5-4	TRBJ1-1	CASSLVEMNTEAFF
TRBV6-1	TRBJ2-7	CASSEASGFLGMEYEQYF
TRBV6-5	TRBJ2-7	CASSQRAGEYEQYF
TRBV10-2	TRBJ2-3	CASSATGLAGGDTQYF
TRBV11-3	TRBJ2-5	CASSLGLAGDQETQYF
TRBV28	TRBJ1-1	CASRRDDQKAFF
TRBV6-1	TRBJ1-5	CASSTGTDQPQHF
TRBV7-9	TRBJ2-5	CATAAQETQYF
TRBV6-5	TRBJ2-1	CASSYLRGGTYNEQFF
TRBV9	TRBJ2-3	CASSVVSQGALDTQYF
TRBV6-1	TRBJ1-1	CASSEGQGADTEAFF
TRBV9	TRBJ2-1	CASSVGSGTTYNEQFF
TRBV11-2	TRBJ2-1	CASSLGPDEQFF
TRBV6-5	TRBJ1-5	CASSPRPNQPQHF
TRBV28	TRBJ2-3	CASNQGHTDTQYF
TRBV21-1	TRBJ2-3	CASSKGGGSGTDTQYF
TRBV28	TRBJ1-2	CASSWAQNGYTF
TRBV27	TRBJ2-7	CASSSPVSSYEQYF
TRBV7-2	TRBJ2-1	CASSLGTSGQGEQFF
TRBV28	TRBJ2-7	CASIPVAGGSYEQYF
TRBV7-9	TRBJ2-4	CASSAWTGEDKNIQYF
TRBV20-1	TRBJ1-1	CSAEGNTEAFF
TRBV6-7	TRBJ1-2	CASRTGGSGDTF
TRBV4-1	TRBJ1-2	CASSQLRAGFTTSYGYTF
TRBV14	TRBJ2-7	CASSQSPRAEQYF
TRBV7-3	TRBJ2-3	CASSLNDGTDTQYF
TRBV12-2	TRBJ2-1	CASRLARDLGAKVYNEQFF
TRBV6-6	TRBJ2-5	CASSKQGQGGETQYF
TRBV15	TRBJ1-5	CATSRDMGQPQHF
TRBV2	TRBJ2-3	CASNMEITSGTSTDTQYF
TRBV5-1	TRBJ2-3	CASSFISGGTDTQYF
TRBV5-5	TRBJ1-2	CASRAQGDYGYTF
TRBV7-3	TRBJ2-3	CASSLTGQGTDTQYF
TRBV7-3	TRBJ2-2	CASSSESGLGNTGELFF
TRBV6-1	TRBJ2-5	CAVQGSSKVQETQYF
TRBV10-1	TRBJ2-3	CASEGLAGGTDTQYF
TRBV19	TRBJ2-1	CASSIGFRRDEQFF
TRBV5-5	TRBJ1-3	CASSLGAGNTIYF
TRBV7-3	TRBJ2-5	CASSQLAGETQYF
TRBV5-4	TRBJ2-1	CASSSGTSDYNEQFF
TRBV6-1	TRBJ1-2	CASYRGLGYGYTF
TRBV29-1	TRBJ2-3	CSGKSGRLTDTQYF
TRBV5-1	TRBJ2-5	CASSLGQGPETQYF